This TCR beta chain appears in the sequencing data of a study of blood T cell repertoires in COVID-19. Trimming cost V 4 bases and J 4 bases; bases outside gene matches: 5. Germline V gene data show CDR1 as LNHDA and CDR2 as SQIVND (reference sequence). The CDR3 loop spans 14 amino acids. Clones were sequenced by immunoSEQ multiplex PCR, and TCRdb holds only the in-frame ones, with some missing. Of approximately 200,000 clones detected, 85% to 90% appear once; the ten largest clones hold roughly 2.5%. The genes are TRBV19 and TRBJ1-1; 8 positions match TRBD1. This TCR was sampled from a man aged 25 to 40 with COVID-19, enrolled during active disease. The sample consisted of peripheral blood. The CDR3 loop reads CASSTGGLSTEAFF. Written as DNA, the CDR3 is TGTGCCAGTAGTACAGGGGGCTTGAGCACTGAAGCTTTCTTT.